These 27 T cell receptor beta chains were all obtained from the same sample, sequenced in a study of T cell responses to AZD1222 COVID-19 vaccine. Clones were sequenced by immunoSEQ multiplex PCR, and TCRdb holds only the in-frame ones, with some missing. Among about 190,000 clones listed, about nine tenths were seen once. Sequences were derived from peripheral blood, sampled on day 0 of AZD1222 vaccination. Every receptor here comes from an adult in good health.

DNA of the CDR3: TGTGCCAGCAGTTACGACAGCCTCTATCTCTACAATGAGCAGTTCTTC. This codes for CASSYDSLYLYNEQFF. This chain uses TRBV6-5 with TRBJ2-1, with D tentatively TRBD1 (5 bases). V dropped 2 bases and J dropped 3 bases, with 14 bases sitting between them. The CDR3 runs 16 residues. Germline loops: CDR1 MNHEY, CDR2 SVGAGI.

The chain joins TRBV5-8 to TRBJ1-2; 10 bases map to TRBD1. Germline CDR1 reads SGHTS; CDR2 reads YDEGEE. Trimming cost V 0 bases and J 7 bases; bases outside gene matches: 3. This CDR3 comprises 14 residues. CDR3 nucleotides: TGTGCCAGCAGCTTGGGGGACAGGGGTTCTGGCTACACCTTC. This codes for CASSLGDRGSGYTF.

This clone was counted a single time. This chain uses TRBV5-4 with TRBJ2-3, with 13 bases fitting TRBD2. With V trimmed by 0 bases and J by 1 base, 5 bases remained unmatched. The CDR3 runs to 18 residues. CDR1 is SGHNT, CDR2 YYREEE, per germline (reference sequence). The CDR3 protein is CASSLVLAGGGGTDTQYF. CDR3 nucleotide sequence: TGTGCCAGCAGCTTGGTACTAGCGGGGGGGGGAGGCACAGATACGCAGTATTTT.

This chain links TRBV19 with TRBJ2-7; D possibly corresponds to TRBD2 (5 bases). CDR1 is LNHDA, CDR2 SQIVND, per germline (reference sequence). The V end lost 4 bases, the J end lost 2 bases, and 12 bases lay between the germline ends. The CDR3 spans 14 residues. CDR3 sequence reads: CASSSQSGTYEQYF. The DNA for the CDR3 is TGTGCCAGTAGTAGTCAGTCGGGAACCTACGAGCAGTACTTC.

V usage is TRBV6-5 and J usage is TRBJ2-2; the match to TRBD1 covers 11 bases. Trimming cost V 6 bases and J 6 bases; bases outside gene matches: 6. CDR3 length: 15 amino acids. CDR1 and CDR2 from the germline V gene are MNHEY and SVGAGI. The CDR3 region is CASSLGGQGAGELFF. The CDR3, as DNA: TGTGCCAGCAGCCTAGGGGGACAGGGGGCCGGGGAGCTGTTTTTT.

The chain has TRBV5-1 and TRBJ1-1, with D perhaps matching TRBD1 (5 bases). Germline V gene data show CDR1 as SGHRS and CDR2 as YFSETQ. The V end lost 2 bases, the J end lost 6 bases, and 11 bases lay between the germline ends. This CDR3 has 13 residues. The CDR3 DNA is TGCGCCAGCAGCTTACATCCGGGGGCTGAAGCTTTCTTT. Translating it yields CASSLHPGAEAFF. Filled out from reference TRBV5-1 and TRBJ1-1, the complete variable domain reads KAGVTQTPRYLIKTRGQQVTLSCSPISGHRSVSWYQQTPGQGLQFLFEYFSETQRNKGNFPGRFSGRQFSNSRSEMNVSTLELGDSALYLCASSLHPGAEAFFGQGTRLTVV.

The CDR3 sequence is CASSFRRTGSMNTEAFF. The CDR3, as DNA: TGCGCCAGCAGCTTCCGTCGGACAGGGAGCATGAACACTGAAGCTTTCTTT. V and J are TRBV5-1 and TRBJ1-1; 8 bases align to TRBD1. The CDR3 length is 17 residues. Germline V gives CDR1 SGHRS, CDR2 YFSETQ. Trimming took 2 bases from V and 0 from J; bases not matched to a gene: 9.

This rearrangement joins TRBV2 to TRBJ1-5; no definite D call. The CDR3 contains 14 residues. The ends were cut back, 7 bases at V and 5 bases at J, with 15 bases in the middle. Looked up from germline, CDR1 is SNHLY and CDR2 is FYNNEI. The CDR3 sequence: CASTGQRPDQPQHF. CDR3 DNA: TGTGCCAGCACTGGCCAGAGGCCGGATCAGCCCCAGCATTTT.

This clone was seen once. The chain joins TRBV5-6 to TRBJ2-5; 10 bases are shared with TRBD2. Unmatched junction bases numbered 7, after V lost 4 bases and J lost 4 bases. The CDR3 contains 15 residues. CDR1 and CDR2 (germline): SGHDT, YYEEEE. The CDR3 region is CASSPGLALGETQYF. The DNA for the CDR3 is TGTGCCAGCAGCCCGGGACTAGCGCTGGGAGAGACCCAGTACTTC.

The chain employs TRBV27 and TRBJ1-5; TRBD1 matches 8 bases. Trimming at V came to 4 bases and at J to 0 bases, leaving 11 bases not matched to a gene. This CDR3 spans 18 amino acids. Germline lookup yields CDR1 MNHEY and CDR2 SMNVEV (reference sequence). Here the CDR3 reads CASSSTGAEAYSNQPQHF. The DNA for the CDR3 is TGTGCCAGCAGTTCGACAGGGGCGGAAGCCTATAGCAATCAGCCCCAGCATTTT.

The rearrangement links TRBV7-2 to TRBJ2-2, with D hard to call. CDR1 is SGHTA, CDR2 FQGNSA, per germline. The CDR3 runs to 12 residues. Trimming took off 4 bases at V and 6 bases at J, with 6 bases between the two ends. The CDR3 loop is CASSSVAGELFF. The CDR3 coding sequence is TGTGCCAGCAGCTCGGTGGCCGGGGAGCTGTTTTTT.

The genes are TRBV15 and TRBJ2-7, with a tentative D call TRBD1 (6 bases). This CDR3 contains 13 residues. Per germline, CDR1 LNHNV and CDR2 YYDKDF (reference sequence). The ends were cut back, 3 bases at V and 6 bases at J, with 12 bases in the middle. The CDR3: CATSRRTAGEQYF. The CDR3 nucleotides are TGTGCCACCAGCAGGAGGACAGCAGGCGAGCAGTACTTC.

V is TRBV3-1 (or the pseudogene TRBV3-2) and J is TRBJ1-1; no firm D call. The CDR3 has 13 amino acids. Germline V lookup: CDR1 LGHDT, CDR2 YNNKEL (reference sequence). Trimming took off 3 bases at V and 11 bases at J, with 16 bases between the two ends. CDR3 coding DNA: TGTGCCAGCAGCCATGCCCTCGTCGGCTGGGCTTTCTTT. Protein sequence: CASSHALVGWAFF.

This clone was counted only a few times. J is TRBJ2-1 and V is TRBV18; D unresolved. The ends were cut back, 8 bases at V and 0 bases at J, with 14 bases in the middle. The CDR3 is 15 amino acids. Germline-derived CDR1 and CDR2 are KGHSH and LQKENI. The CDR3 nucleotides are TGTGCCAGCCTCTCCAGTGGAAGCTCCTACAATGAGCAGTTCTTC. Encoded protein: CASLSSGSSYNEQFF.

This chain joins TRBV27 and TRBJ1-1; 8 bases line up with TRBD1. CDR1 and CDR2 from the germline V gene are MNHEY and SMNVEV (reference sequence). The CDR3 totals 17 residues. V was clipped by 5 bases and J by 0 bases; unmatched bases: 11. CDR3 bases: TGTGCCAGCAGTCCAACGGGACAGGCGGGTGTGAACACTGAAGCTTTCTTT. Protein sequence: CASSPTGQAGVNTEAFF.

The V gene is TRBV10-1, the J gene TRBJ1-1, with 8 positions matching TRBD1. CDR3 size: 15 residues. The V and J ends lost 3 bases and 1 base, in that order; junction bases with no gene match: 4. CDR1 is WNHNN, CDR2 SYGVQD, per germline (reference sequence). CDR3 nucleotides: TGCGCCAGCAGTGATTCCGGGACAGGGAACACTGAAGCTTTCTTT. This translates into CASSDSGTGNTEAFF.

V usage is TRBV7-2 and J usage is TRBJ2-2; a weak D match, TRBD1 (5 bases). Trimming removed 6 bases from V and 1 base from J, with 15 bases in between. Germline V lookup: CDR1 SGHTA, CDR2 FQGNSA. This CDR3 spans 16 amino acids. In DNA form, the CDR3 reads TGTGCCAGCAGACCAGACAGTGCGCGGAACACCGGGGAGCTGTTTTTT. Amino acids: CASRPDSARNTGELFF.

The gene calls are TRBV18 and TRBJ1-4, with D possibly being TRBD1 (5 bases). Trimming removed 1 base at V and 3 bases at J, with 6 bases between. CDR1 and CDR2 (germline): KGHSH, LQKENI. The CDR3 loop spans 14 amino acids. The CDR3 DNA reads as TGTGCCAGCTCACCACTACAGGCTAATGAAAAACTGTTTTTT. This translates into CASSPLQANEKLFF.

This chain joins TRBV28 and TRBJ1-1, with D maybe TRBD1 (5 bases). Germline V gene lookup returns CDR1 MDHEN and CDR2 SYDVKM. The CDR3 loop spans 15 amino acids. The V end was cut by 5 bases, the J end by 5 bases, with 18 bases between. The CDR3 DNA is TGTGCCAGCAGTCCTGCCCGGGGCAGGAATACTGAAGCTTTCTTT. This translates into CASSPARGRNTEAFF.

The chain uses TRBV25-1 and TRBJ1-2; weak D call: TRBD1 (5 bases). Germline V gene lookup returns CDR1 MGHDK and CDR2 SYGVNS. The CDR3 covers 12 residues. Trimming removed 4 bases from V and 3 bases from J, with 6 bases in between. CDR3 coding DNA: TGTGCCAGCAGTGTACAGGACTATGGCTACACCTTC. This codes for CASSVQDYGYTF.

The chain uses TRBV23-1 and TRBJ2-7, with a possible D match to TRBD1 (6 bases). TRBV23-1 is an ORF, and what it does is uncertain. The V and J ends lost 2 bases and 5 bases respectively, with 25 bases between them. This CDR3 is 18 amino acids long. CDR3 residues: CASSQPPPTGWVSHEQYF. In DNA, the CDR3 is TGCGCCAGCAGTCAACCGCCACCGACAGGATGGGTATCACACGAGCAGTACTTC.

There are a few counts of this clone. V is TRBV5-5 and J is TRBJ2-7; maybe TRBD2 (5 bases). The V end was cut by 4 bases, the J end by 7 bases, with 12 bases between. The CDR3 sequence is 12 residues long. CDR1 is SGHKS and CDR2 is YYEKEE in the germline V gene (reference sequence). In DNA form, the CDR3 reads TGTGCCAGCAGCGCCCTCGGGGTGGAGCAGTACTTC. This sequence encodes CASSALGVEQYF.

CDR3: CASSPGTSPPLHF. CDR3 DNA sequence: TGTGCCAGCAGTCCCGGGACATCCCCACCCCTCCACTTT. The rearrangement links TRBV12-3 or TRBV12-4 to TRBJ1-6; D is possibly TRBD1 (6 bases). Trimming took off 5 bases at V and 11 bases at J, with 13 bases between the two ends. CDR3 length: 13 residues.

In DNA, the CDR3 is TGCGCCAGCTGGACAGGCAATCCAGATACGCAGTATTTT. Translating gives CASWTGNPDTQYF. The genes are TRBV23-1 and TRBJ2-3; the match to TRBD1 covers 7 bases. TRBV23-1 is treated as an ORF (open reading frame) with a function not yet certain. Losses at the gene ends were 8 bases for V and 4 bases for J; bases not matched to a gene: 6. There are 13 residues in the CDR3.

In regard to this clone: Mismatch with germline at one junction end may stem from a read error. J is TRBJ1-4 and V is TRBV6-1; D is unclear. The CDR3 runs 12 residues. Germline CDR1 reads MNHNS; CDR2 reads SASEGT. The CDR3 DNA is TGTGCCAGCAGTGAAGCGGGGAACTTGAACTATTTT. Amino acids: CASSEAGNLNYF.

The chain carries TRBV7-9 and TRBJ1-3; D is perhaps TRBD1 (5 bases). The CDR3 runs 16 residues. Per the germline V gene, CDR1 is SEHNR and CDR2 is FQNEAQ (reference sequence). Trimming took off 3 bases at V and 3 bases at J, with 15 bases between the two ends. The CDR3: CASSFGDGVFGNTIYF. Written as DNA, the CDR3 is TGTGCCAGCAGCTTTGGGGACGGCGTATTTGGAAACACCATATATTTT. The variable domain in full, completed from reference TRBV7-9 and TRBJ1-3, reads DTGVSQNPRHKITKRGQNVTFRCDPISEHNRLYWYRQTLGQGPEFLTYFQNEAQLEKSRLLSDRFSAERPKGSFSTLEIQRTEQGDSAMYLCASSFGDGVFGNTIYFGEGSWLTVV.

The chain uses TRBV29-1 and TRBJ1-4, with D hard to call. CDR1 is SQVTM and CDR2 is ANQGSEA in the germline V gene. This CDR3 is built from 14 residues. Trimming pared 2 bases from V and 0 bases from J, leaving 7 bases between. The CDR3 DNA is TGCAGCGTTGAAACGACCGCAACTAATGAAAAACTGTTTTTT. Translated, it gives CSVETTATNEKLFF.